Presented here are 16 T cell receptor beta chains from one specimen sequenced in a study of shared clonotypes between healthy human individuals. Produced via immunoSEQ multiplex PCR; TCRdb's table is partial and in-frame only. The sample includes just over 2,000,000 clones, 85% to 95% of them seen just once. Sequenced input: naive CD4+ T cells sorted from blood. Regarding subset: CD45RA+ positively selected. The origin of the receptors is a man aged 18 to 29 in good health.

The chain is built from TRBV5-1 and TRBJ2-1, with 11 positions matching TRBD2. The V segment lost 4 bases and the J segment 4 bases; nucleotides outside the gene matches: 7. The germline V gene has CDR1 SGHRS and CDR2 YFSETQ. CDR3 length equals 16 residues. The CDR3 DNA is TGCGCCAGCAGCCGCCTGACTAGCGGGAATTACAATGAGCAGTTCTTC. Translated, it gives CASSRLTSGNYNEQFF. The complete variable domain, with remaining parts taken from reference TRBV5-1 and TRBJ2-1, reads KAGVTQTPRYLIKTRGQQVTLSCSPISGHRSVSWYQQTPGQGLQFLFEYFSETQRNKGNFPGRFSGRQFSNSRSEMNVSTLELGDSALYLCASSRLTSGNYNEQFFGPGTRLTVL.

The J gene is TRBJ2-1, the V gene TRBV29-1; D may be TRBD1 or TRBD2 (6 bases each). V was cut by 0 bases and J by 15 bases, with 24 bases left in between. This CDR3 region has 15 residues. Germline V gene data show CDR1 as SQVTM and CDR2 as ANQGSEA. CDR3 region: CSVEDLYGGTQLLFF. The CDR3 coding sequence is TGCAGCGTTGAAGATCTTTATGGGGGGACACAGTTACTGTTCTTC.

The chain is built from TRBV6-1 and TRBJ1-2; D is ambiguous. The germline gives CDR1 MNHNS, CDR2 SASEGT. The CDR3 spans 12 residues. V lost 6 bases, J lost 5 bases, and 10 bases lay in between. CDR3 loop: CASRRIGYGYTF. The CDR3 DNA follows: TGTGCCAGCAGAAGGATAGGGTATGGCTACACCTTC.

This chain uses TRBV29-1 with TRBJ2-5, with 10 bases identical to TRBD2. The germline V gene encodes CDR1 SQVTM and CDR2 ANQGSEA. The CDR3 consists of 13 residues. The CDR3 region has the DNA TGCAGAGCCCTAGCGGGAGCGGGAGAGACCCAGTACTTC. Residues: CRALAGAGETQYF.

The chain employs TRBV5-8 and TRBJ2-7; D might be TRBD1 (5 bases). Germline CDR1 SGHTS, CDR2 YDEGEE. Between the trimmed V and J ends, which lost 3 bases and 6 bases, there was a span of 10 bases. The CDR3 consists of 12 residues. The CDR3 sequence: CASSWGGAEQYF. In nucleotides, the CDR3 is TGTGCCAGCAGCTGGGGTGGGGCCGAGCAGTACTTC.

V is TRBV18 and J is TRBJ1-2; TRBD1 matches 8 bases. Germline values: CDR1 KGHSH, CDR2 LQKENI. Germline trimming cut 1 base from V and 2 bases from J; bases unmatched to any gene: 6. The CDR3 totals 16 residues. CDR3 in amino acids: CASSPQAGGLNYGYTF. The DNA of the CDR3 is TGTGCCAGCTCACCACAGGCAGGGGGCTTGAACTATGGCTACACCTTC. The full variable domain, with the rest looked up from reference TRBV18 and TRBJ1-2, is NAGVMQNPRHLVRRRGQEARLRCSPMKGHSHVYWYRQLPEEGLKFMVYLQKENIIDESGMPKERFSAEFPKEGPSILRIQQVVRGDSAAYFCASSPQAGGLNYGYTFGSGTRLTVV.

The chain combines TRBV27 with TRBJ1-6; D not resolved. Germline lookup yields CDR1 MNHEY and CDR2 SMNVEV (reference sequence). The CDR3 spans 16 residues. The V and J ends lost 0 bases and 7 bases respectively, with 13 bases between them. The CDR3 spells CASSLSWELRNSPLHF. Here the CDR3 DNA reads TGTGCCAGCAGTTTATCTTGGGAACTTAGGAATTCACCCCTCCACTTT.

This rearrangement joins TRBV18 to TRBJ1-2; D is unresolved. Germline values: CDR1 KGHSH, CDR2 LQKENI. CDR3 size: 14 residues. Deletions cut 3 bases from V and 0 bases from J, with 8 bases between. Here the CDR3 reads CASSPSQSNYGYTF. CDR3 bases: TGTGCCAGCTCACCTTCCCAGTCTAACTATGGCTACACCTTC.

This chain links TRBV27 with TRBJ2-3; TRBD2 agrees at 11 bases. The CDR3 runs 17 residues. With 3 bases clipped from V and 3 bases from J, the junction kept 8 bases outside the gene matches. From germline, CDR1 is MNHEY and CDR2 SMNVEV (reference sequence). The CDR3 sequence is CASSFRIAGGETDTQYF. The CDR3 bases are TGTGCCAGCAGTTTCAGAATAGCGGGAGGGGAAACAGATACGCAGTATTTT.

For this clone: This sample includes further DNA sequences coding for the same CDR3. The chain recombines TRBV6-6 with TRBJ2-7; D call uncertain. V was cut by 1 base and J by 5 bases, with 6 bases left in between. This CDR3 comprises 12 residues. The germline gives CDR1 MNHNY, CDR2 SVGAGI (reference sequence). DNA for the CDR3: TGTGCCAGCAGTTACTTGGGTGACGAGCAGTACTTC. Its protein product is CASSYLGDEQYF.

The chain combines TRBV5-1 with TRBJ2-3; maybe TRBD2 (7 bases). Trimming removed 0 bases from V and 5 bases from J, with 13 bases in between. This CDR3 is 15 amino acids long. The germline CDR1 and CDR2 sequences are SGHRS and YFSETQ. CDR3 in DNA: TGCGCCAGCAGCTTGGAGGGGGGGCGTATAGATACGCAGTATTTT. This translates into CASSLEGGRIDTQYF.

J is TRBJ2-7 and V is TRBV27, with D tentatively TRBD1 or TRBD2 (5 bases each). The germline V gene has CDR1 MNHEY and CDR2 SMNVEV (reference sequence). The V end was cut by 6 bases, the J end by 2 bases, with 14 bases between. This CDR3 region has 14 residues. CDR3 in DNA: TGTGCCAGCAGACATGACAGCGGAACCTACGAGCAGTACTTC. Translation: CASRHDSGTYEQYF.

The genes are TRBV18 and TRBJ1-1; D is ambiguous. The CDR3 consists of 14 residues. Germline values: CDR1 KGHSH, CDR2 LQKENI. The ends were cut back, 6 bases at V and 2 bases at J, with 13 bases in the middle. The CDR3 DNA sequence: TGTGCCAGCTCTCCCAACACAGAAAACACTGAAGCTTTCTTT. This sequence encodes CASSPNTENTEAFF.

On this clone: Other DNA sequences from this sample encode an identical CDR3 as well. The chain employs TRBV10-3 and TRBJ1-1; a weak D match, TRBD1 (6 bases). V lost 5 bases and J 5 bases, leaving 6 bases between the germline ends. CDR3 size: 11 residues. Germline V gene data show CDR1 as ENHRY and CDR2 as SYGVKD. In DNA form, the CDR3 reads TGTGCCATCAGTCAGGGGACTGAAGCTTTCTTT. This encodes CAISQGTEAFF.

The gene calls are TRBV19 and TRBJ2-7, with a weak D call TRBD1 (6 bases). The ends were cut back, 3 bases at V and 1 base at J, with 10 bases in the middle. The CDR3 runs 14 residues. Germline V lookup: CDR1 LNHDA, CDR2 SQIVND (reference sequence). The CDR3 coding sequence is TGTGCCAGTAGTATTACGGGACAATCCTACGAGCAGTACTTC. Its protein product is CASSITGQSYEQYF.

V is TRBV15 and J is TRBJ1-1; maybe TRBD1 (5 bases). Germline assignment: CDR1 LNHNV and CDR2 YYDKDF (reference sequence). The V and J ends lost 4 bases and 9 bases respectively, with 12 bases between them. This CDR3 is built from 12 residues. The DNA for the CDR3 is TGTGCCACCAGCAACCGGGACGGCCAAGCTTTCTTT. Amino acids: CATSNRDGQAFF.